This T cell receptor (beta chain) was sequenced during a study of control samples from healthy donors and cancer patients. Assay: immunoSEQ multiplex PCR; the TCRdb copy retains only in-frame clones and omits some. This sample has about 130,000 clones, with roughly 92% found just once. Sequencing was performed on blood. This TCR derives from a man between 18 and 35 years old in good health.

CDR3 DNA: TGTGCCAGTGGACAGGGGAGCTCCTATAATTCACCCCTCCACTTT. Protein sequence: CASGQGSSYNSPLHF. This chain connects TRBV19 to TRBJ1-6; 9 nucleotides line up with TRBD1. CDR1 LNHDA and CDR2 SQIVND come from the germline V gene (reference sequence). This CDR3 is built from 15 residues. V was clipped by 8 bases and J by 0 bases; unmatched bases: 2.